These 9 T cell receptor beta chains came from one sample sequenced in a study of T cell repertoires in ileal Crohn's disease. Using immunoSEQ multiplex PCR, the repertoire was profiled, and TCRdb retains in-frame clones only, with some absent. The table lists more than 25,000 clones, about 82% of them singletons. The sequenced sample was ileal tissue. These receptor sequences come from an adult with Crohn's disease.

The chain combines TRBV4-1 with TRBJ2-1, with TRBD2 matching 8 bases. This CDR3 has 14 amino acids. Germline trimming cut 3 bases from V and 6 bases from J; bases unmatched to any gene: 4. CDR1 MGHRA and CDR2 YSYEKL come from the germline V gene. The CDR3 loop reads CASSHAGTSNEQFF. The CDR3 nucleotides are TGCGCCAGCAGCCATGCCGGGACTAGCAATGAGCAGTTCTTC.

The gene calls are TRBV19 and TRBJ2-7; 8 nucleotides align to TRBD2. The CDR3 has 15 residues. J was trimmed by 3 bases and V by 6 bases; bases with no gene match: 10. CDR1 is LNHDA, CDR2 SQIVND, per germline (reference sequence). CDR3 amino acids: CASRLRGSGNYEQYF. The CDR3 DNA reads TGTGCCAGTAGGCTAAGGGGTAGCGGGAACTACGAGCAGTACTTC.

This clone was counted between two and nine times. CDR3 coding DNA: TGTGCCAGCAGCTTAGGCGGGGAAACCTACAATGAGCAGTTCTTC. Amino acid sequence: CASSLGGETYNEQFF. The chain combines TRBV7-2 with TRBJ2-1; tentative D call: TRBD2 (6 bases). Deletions cut 1 base from V and 2 bases from J, with 9 bases between. The CDR3 loop spans 15 amino acids. CDR1 is SGHTA and CDR2 is FQGNSA in the germline V gene. Complete variable domain (other parts from reference TRBV7-2 and TRBJ2-1): GAGVSQSPSNKVTEKGKDVELRCDPISGHTALYWYRQSLGQGLEFLIYFQGNSAPDKSGLPSDRFSAERTGGSVSTLTIQRTQQEDSAVYLCASSLGGETYNEQFFGPGTRLTVL.

The gene calls are TRBV6-1 and TRBJ2-7, with D possibly being TRBD2 (7 bases). This CDR3 is 14 amino acids long. CDR1 is MNHNS and CDR2 is SASEGT in the germline V gene. Trimming took 6 bases from V and 3 from J, leaving 15 bases between them. The CDR3 DNA reads TGTGCCAGCAGCAGGACTAGGGGGAACTACGAGCAGTACTTC. Amino acids: CASSRTRGNYEQYF.

In DNA, the CDR3 is TGTGCCATCAGCTCAGGCGGACAGGGGTATGTCGGGAGATCGTTCTTC. Protein: CAISSGGQGYVGRSFF. The chain uses TRBV10-3 and TRBJ2-1, with 9 bases aligning to TRBD1. CDR3 length: 16 amino acids. Losses at the gene ends were 6 bases for V and 15 bases for J; bases not matched to a gene: 21. Germline CDR1 and CDR2: ENHRY and SYGVKD.

The J gene is TRBJ2-7, the V gene TRBV6-1, with a possible D match to TRBD2 (6 bases). Trimming shortened V by 3 bases and J by 3 bases, and 12 bases separated the two germline ends. The CDR3 consists of 14 residues. Germline CDR1 MNHNS, CDR2 SASEGT. This CDR3 reads CASSDRSEGYEQYF. CDR3 DNA: TGTGCCAGCAGTGACCGATCGGAGGGCTACGAGCAGTACTTC.

This clone was seen once. This chain connects TRBV10-3 to TRBJ1-1, with 12 bases identical to TRBD1. With 2 bases clipped from V and 10 bases from J, the junction kept 8 bases outside the gene matches. Per the germline V gene, CDR1 is ENHRY and CDR2 is SYGVKD. This CDR3 comprises 15 residues. The CDR3 sequence: CAISEGTGGRGSAFF. CDR3 nucleotide sequence: TGTGCCATCAGTGAGGGGACAGGGGGCAGGGGGTCAGCTTTCTTT.

This clone was counted a single time. The V gene is TRBV6-1, the J gene TRBJ1-1, with D hard to call. There are 14 residues in the CDR3. With 2 bases removed from V and 2 bases from J, the gap between germline ends came to 9 bases. CDR1 and CDR2 from the germline V gene are MNHNS and SASEGT. The CDR3 bases are TGTGCCAGCAGTGAATACCGGGGTAACACTGAAGCTTTCTTT. This translates into CASSEYRGNTEAFF.

This chain joins TRBV2 and TRBJ2-1, with D perhaps TRBD2 (7 bases). There are 18 residues in the CDR3. Germline V gives CDR1 SNHLY, CDR2 FYNNEI. The V gene lost 0 bases and the J gene lost 3 bases, with 18 bases spanning the gap. In nucleotides, the CDR3 is TGTGCCAGCAGTGAAGCGCAATTTGGCGGGGGCTACTACAATGAGCAGTTCTTC. As protein: CASSEAQFGGGYYNEQFF.